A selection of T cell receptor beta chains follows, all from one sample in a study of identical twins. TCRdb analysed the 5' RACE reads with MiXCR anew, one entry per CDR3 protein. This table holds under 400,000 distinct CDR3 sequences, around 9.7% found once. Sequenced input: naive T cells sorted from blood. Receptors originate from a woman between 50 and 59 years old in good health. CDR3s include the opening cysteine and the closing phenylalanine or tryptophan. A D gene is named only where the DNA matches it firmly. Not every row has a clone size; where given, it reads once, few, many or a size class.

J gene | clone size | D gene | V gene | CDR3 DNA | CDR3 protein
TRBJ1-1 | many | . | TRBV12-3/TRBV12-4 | TGTGCCAGCAGTTTTGAAGGGGCAAAAACTGAAGCTTTCTTT | CASSFEGAKTEAFF
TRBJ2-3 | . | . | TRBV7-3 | TGTGCCAGCAGCTCGGGACTCAATCCTAGCACAGATACGCAGTATTTT | CASSSGLNPSTDTQYF
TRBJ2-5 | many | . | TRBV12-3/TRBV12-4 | TGTGCCAGCAGCACGACAGGAGAAGAGACCCAGTACTTC | CASSTTGEETQYF
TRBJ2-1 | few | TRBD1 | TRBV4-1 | TGCGCCAGCAGCACCCTTCGACAGGGATCTTCCTACAATGAGCAGTTCTTC | CASSTLRQGSSYNEQFF
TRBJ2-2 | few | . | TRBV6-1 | TGTGCCAGCGTCCAACTAGGAGAAACGAACACCGGGGAGCTGTTTTTT | CASVQLGETNTGELFF
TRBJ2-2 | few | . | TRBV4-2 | TGTGCCAGCAGTACGCAGGAAAAATTCACCGGGGAGCTGTTTTTT | CASSTQEKFTGELFF
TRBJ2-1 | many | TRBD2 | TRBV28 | TGTGCCAGCGGGTCTACCTGGGGCGGGAGGGCCAAGTACAATGAGCAGTTCTTC | CASGSTWGGRAKYNEQFF
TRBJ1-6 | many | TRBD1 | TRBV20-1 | TGCAGTGCTAGTGGGACAGCCCAGATTAATTCACCCCTCCACTTT | CSASGTAQINSPLHF
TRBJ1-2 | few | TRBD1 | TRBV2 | TGTGCCAGCCTAGGTACACAGGGGAACTATGGCTACACCTTC | CASLGTQGNYGYTF
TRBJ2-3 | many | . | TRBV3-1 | TGTGCCAGCAGCCCCCGGACAGTTCGGGCAGATACGCAGTATTTT | CASSPRTVRADTQYF
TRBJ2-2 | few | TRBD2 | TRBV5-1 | TGCGCCAGCAGCTCCCGAGGAGCGGGAGGGCCCCGTGCCGGGGAGCTGTTTTTT | CASSSRGAGGPRAGELFF
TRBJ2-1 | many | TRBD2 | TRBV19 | TGTGCCAGTAGTGAGACAATGGGACTAGCGATCGATGAGCAGTTCTTC | CASSETMGLAIDEQFF
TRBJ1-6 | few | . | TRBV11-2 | TGTGCCAGCAGCTCGGGCAGGGGTAATTCACCCCTCCACTTT | CASSSGRGNSPLHF
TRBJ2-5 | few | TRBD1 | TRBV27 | TGTGCCAGCAGTCCAAGGACAGGGGTTATCCAAGAGACCCAGTACTTC | CASSPRTGVIQETQYF
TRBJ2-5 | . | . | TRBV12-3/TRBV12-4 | TGTGCCAGCAGTTGGGACTCCGTGTACCAAGAGACCCAGTACTTC | CASSWDSVYQETQYF
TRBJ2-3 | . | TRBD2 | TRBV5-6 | TGTGCCAGCAGCTTGCCAGCGGGAGGTTTAGATACGCAGTATTTT | CASSLPAGGLDTQYF
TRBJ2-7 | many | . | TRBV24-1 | TGTGCCACCAGTGATTCCGGGCTTACCTACGAGCAGTACTTC | CATSDSGLTYEQYF
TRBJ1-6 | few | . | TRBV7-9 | TGTGCCAGCAGCTTTTCACAGGGCAGGGATTCACCCCTCCACTTT | CASSFSQGRDSPLHF
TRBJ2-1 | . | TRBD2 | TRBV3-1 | TGTGCCAGCAGCCCGCCCGCGACTAGCGGGATCTACAATGAGCAGTTCTTC | CASSPPATSGIYNEQFF
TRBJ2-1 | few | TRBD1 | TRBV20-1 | TGCAGTGCTAGAGATCCAGGGGGCTTGAGCAATGAGCAGTTCTTC | CSARDPGGLSNEQFF
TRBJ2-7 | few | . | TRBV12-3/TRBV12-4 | TGTGCCAGCAGTTTATACGGGTCTGGGGGGGAGCAGTACTTC | CASSLYGSGGEQYF
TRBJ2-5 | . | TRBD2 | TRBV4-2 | TGTGCCAGCAGCCAGGTTCTAGCGGGCCAAGAGACCCAGTACTTC | CASSQVLAGQETQYF
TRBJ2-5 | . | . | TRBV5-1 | TGCGCCAGCAGCTCGCAGGACCAAGAGACCCAGTACTTC | CASSSQDQETQYF
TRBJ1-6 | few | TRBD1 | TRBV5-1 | TGCGCCAGCAGCTTGGGGGGACAGGGTCGTTCACCCCTCCACTTT | CASSLGGQGRSPLHF
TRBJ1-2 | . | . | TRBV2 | TGTGCCAGCAGTGAAAGGCCTGTTCTTCTTTATGGCTACACCTTC | CASSERPVLLYGYTF
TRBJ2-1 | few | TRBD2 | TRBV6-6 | TGTGCCAGCAGTTACCCCCTGGGGACTACCTCCTCCTACAATGAGCAGTTCTTC | CASSYPLGTTSSYNEQFF
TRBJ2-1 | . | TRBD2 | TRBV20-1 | TGCAGTGCTAGCCGGGAACTAGCGGGGGGACCCAATGAGCAGTTCTTC | CSASRELAGGPNEQFF
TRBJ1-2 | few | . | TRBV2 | TGTGCCAGCAGTGATATCCCCCTTCTTCAGAGTAACTATGGCTACACCTTC | CASSDIPLLQSNYGYTF
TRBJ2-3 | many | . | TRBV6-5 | TGTGCCAGCAGTTCTGGTGGGGAGGATACGCAGTATTTT | CASSSGGEDTQYF
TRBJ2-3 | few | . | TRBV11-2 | TGTGCCAGCAGCGCAGCGGGAGATACGCAGTATTTT | CASSAAGDTQYF
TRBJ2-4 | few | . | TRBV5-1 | TGCGCCAGCAGCTTGGGGCAGGCGTTTAAAAACATTCAGTACTTC | CASSLGQAFKNIQYF
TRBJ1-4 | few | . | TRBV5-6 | TGTGCCAGCAGCTTTTTTGTCAGGGTTGAAAAACTGTTTTTT | CASSFFVRVEKLFF
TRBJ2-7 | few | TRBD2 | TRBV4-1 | TGCGCCAGCAGCCGCGGACTAGGGGCTAGTTCCTACGAGCAGTACTTC | CASSRGLGASSYEQYF
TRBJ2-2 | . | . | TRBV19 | TGTGCCAGTAGTATAGATCGGAGTCACGGGGAGCTGTTTTTT | CASSIDRSHGELFF
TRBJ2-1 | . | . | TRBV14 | TGTGCCAGCAGCCTCGAAAGGAGGCAGTTCTTC | CASSLERRQFF
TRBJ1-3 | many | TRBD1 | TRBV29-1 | TGCAGCGTGGGTGACAGGGGAGCTGGAAACACCATATATTTT | CSVGDRGAGNTIYF
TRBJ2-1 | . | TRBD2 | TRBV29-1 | TGCAGCGTTGAGGGGGGGGCTGTCTCGACTAGCGGGGGCAATGAGCAGTTCTTC | CSVEGGAVSTSGGNEQFF
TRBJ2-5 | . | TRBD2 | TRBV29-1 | TGCAGCGTTGCTCCGGGACTAGCGGGAGGAGGTGAGACCCAGTACTTC | CSVAPGLAGGGETQYF
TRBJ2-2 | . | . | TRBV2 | TGTGCCAGCAGTGGGGCCGTCGCTGGCACCGGGGAGCTGTTTTTT | CASSGAVAGTGELFF
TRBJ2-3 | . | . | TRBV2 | TGTGCCAGCAAGATTCTTTCCAGGAGCACAGATACGCAGTATTTT | CASKILSRSTDTQYF
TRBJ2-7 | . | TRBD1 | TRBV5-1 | TGCGCCAGCAGTACAGGGGCCACCTACGAGCAGTACTTC | CASSTGATYEQYF
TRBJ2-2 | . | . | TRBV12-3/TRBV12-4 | TGTGCCAGCAGTCTAGGGGGGGGGTTCACCGGGGAGCTGTTTTTT | CASSLGGGFTGELFF
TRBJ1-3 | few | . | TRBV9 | TGTGCCAGCAGCGTAGTTTCGTGGAGCTCTGGAAACACCATATATTTT | CASSVVSWSSGNTIYF
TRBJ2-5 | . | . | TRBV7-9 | TGTGCCAGCAGCCTAGGGGTAGGCGTGCAAGAGACCCAGTACTTC | CASSLGVGVQETQYF
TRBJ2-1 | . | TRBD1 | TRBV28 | TGTGCCAGCAGCCGACTCCTGACAGGGGGTATCGATGAGCAGTTCTTC | CASSRLLTGGIDEQFF
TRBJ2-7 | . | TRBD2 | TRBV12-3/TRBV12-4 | TGTGCCAGCAACTCCGGACTAGCCTACGAGCAGTACTTC | CASNSGLAYEQYF
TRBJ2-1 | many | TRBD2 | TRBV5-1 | TGCGCCAGCAGCCCGGTTGCGGTAGCGGGCAACAATGAGCAGTTCTTC | CASSPVAVAGNNEQFF
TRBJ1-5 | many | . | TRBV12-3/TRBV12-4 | TGTGCCAGCAACTTAGGAGGTTTGGGTCAGCCCCAGCATTTT | CASNLGGLGQPQHF
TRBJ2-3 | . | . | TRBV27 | TGTGCCAGCGGGCTTGGGGTTACGCAGTATTTT | CASGLGVTQYF
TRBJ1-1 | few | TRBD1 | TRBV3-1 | TGTGCCAGCAGCCAAGCCGGGACAGCCGACACTGAAGCTTTCTTT | CASSQAGTADTEAFF
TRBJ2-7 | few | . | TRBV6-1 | TGTGCCACCTTAGGGGGGCGCGGGACCCCCTACGAGCAGTACTTC | CATLGGRGTPYEQYF
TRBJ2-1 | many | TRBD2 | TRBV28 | TGTGCCAGCAGTGTCCGGGACAGGGCCAGGGTAGTTACTAGCGGGAGGGGTTCCTACAATGAGCAGTTCTTC | CASSVRDRARVVTSGRGSYNEQFF
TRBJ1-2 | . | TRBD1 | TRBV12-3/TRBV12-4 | TGTGCCAGCAGCCGGGGACAGAGGAGTGGCTACACCTTC | CASSRGQRSGYTF
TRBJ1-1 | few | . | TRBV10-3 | TGTGCCTCTACGAACAGCCTAGTGGGTGAAGCTTTCTTT | CASTNSLVGEAFF
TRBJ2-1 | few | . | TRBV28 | TGTGCCAGCACCCGGACCGGTGGAGGGATCGATGAGCAGTTCTTC | CASTRTGGGIDEQFF
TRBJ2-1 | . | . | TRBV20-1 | TGCAGTGCTATCTCCGTTGGAGATGAGCAGTTCTTC | CSAISVGDEQFF
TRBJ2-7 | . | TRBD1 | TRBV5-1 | TGCGCCAGCAGCTTGGTCGCCGGGACAGAGTACGAGCAGTACTTC | CASSLVAGTEYEQYF
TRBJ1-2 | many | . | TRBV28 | TGTGCCAGCAGTTTCAGGACGGACATAGGCTACACCTTC | CASSFRTDIGYTF
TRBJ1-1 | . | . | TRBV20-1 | TGCAGTGCTAGAGATCCAAGGGACACTGAAGCTTTCTTT | CSARDPRDTEAFF
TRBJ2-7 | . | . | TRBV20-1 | TGCAGTGCTAGGGACATGGGGTTGCTGAACGAGCAGTACTTC | CSARDMGLLNEQYF